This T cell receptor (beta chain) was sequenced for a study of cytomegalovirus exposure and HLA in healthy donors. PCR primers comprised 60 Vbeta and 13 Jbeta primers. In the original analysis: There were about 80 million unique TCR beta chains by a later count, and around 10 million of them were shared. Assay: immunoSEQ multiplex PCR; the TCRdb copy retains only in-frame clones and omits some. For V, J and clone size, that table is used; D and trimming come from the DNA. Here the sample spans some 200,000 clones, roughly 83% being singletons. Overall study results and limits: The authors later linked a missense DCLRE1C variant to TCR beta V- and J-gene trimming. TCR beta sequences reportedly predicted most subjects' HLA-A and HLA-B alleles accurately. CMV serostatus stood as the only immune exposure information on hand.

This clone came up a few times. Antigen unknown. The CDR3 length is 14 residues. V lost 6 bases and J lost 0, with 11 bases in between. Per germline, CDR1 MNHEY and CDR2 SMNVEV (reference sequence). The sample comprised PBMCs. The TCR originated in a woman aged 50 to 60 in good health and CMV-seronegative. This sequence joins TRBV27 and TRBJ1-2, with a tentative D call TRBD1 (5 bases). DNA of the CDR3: TGTGCCAGCAGATCGGGGGGGTCTAACTATGGCTACACCTTC. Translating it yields CASRSGGSNYGYTF.